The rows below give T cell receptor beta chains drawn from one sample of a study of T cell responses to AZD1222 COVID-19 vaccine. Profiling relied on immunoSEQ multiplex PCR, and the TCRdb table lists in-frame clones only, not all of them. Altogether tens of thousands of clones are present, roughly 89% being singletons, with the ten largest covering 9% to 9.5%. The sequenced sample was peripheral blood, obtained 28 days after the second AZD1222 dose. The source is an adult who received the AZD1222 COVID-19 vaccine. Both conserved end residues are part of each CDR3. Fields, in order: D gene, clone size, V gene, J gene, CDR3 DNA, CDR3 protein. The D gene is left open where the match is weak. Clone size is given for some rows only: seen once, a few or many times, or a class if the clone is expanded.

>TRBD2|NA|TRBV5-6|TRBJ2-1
TGTGCCAGCAGCTTGGGACTAGCGGGAGGTGAGGAGCAGTTCTTC
CASSLGLAGGEEQFF
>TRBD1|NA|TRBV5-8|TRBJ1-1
TGTGCCAGCAGCTGGGGGGACAGGGGCAACACTGAAGCTTTCTTT
CASSWGDRGNTEAFF
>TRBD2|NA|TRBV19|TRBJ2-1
TGTGCCAGTAGTATAGGACTAGCCAGGGATGAGCAGTTCTTC
CASSIGLARDEQFF
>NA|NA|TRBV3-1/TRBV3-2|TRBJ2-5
TGTGCCAGCAGCCCGGGCCGGGAGACCCAGTACTTC
CASSPGRETQYF
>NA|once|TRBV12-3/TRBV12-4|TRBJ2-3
TGTGCCAGCAGTTTTACAGATACGCAGTATTTT
CASSFTDTQYF
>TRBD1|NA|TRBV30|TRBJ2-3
TGTGCCTGGAGCATACAGGGGGCGAGCACAGATACGCAGTATTTT
CAWSIQGASTDTQYF
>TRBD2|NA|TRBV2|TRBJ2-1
TGTGCCAGCACTAAAGGGACTAGATTCGGCAATGAGCAGTTCTTC
CASTKGTRFGNEQFF
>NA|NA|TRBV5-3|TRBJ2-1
TGTGCCAGAAGCTTGGGGGCGGGAAGGGGCAATGAGCAGTTCTTC
CARSLGAGRGNEQFF
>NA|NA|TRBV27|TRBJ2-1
TGTGCCAGCAGTCCTAGGCCCAATGAGCAGTTCTTC
CASSPRPNEQFF
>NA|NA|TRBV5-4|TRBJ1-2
TGTGCCAGCAGCCCTGTTTCCGGGGGCGGCTACTATGGCTACACCTTC
CASSPVSGGGYYGYTF
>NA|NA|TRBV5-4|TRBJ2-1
TGTGCCAGCAGCTTGCGAAGGGACACCTACAATGAGCAGTTCTTC
CASSLRRDTYNEQFF
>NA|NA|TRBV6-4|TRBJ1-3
TGTGCCCCAAGGGGCGGGGGCCCCCGCTCTGGAAACACCATATATTTT
CAPRGGGPRSGNTIYF
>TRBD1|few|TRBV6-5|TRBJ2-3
TGTGCCAGCAGACCTCAGGGACAGGGAACAGATACGCAGTATTTT
CASRPQGQGTDTQYF
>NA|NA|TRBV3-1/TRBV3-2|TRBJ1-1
TGTGCCAGCAGCCAGGGTGGGGGCACTGAAGCTTTCTTT
CASSQGGGTEAFF
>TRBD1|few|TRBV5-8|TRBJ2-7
TGTGCCAGCAGCGACACAGGGGTGGGCGAGCAGTACTTC
CASSDTGVGEQYF
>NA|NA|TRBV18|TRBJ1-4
TGTGCCAGCTCAGCAACTAATGAAAAACTGTTTTTT
CASSATNEKLFF
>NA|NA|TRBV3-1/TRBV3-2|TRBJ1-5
TGTGCCAGCAGCCAAGGAGTGGGGGGTTCCGAGCCCCAGCATTTT
CASSQGVGGSEPQHF
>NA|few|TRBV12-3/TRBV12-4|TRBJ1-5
TGTGCCAGCAGTTTAGCGGATCAGCCCCAGCATTTT
CASSLADQPQHF
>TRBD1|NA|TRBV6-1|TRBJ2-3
TGTGCCAGCAGTGAAGCGCACAGGGGCCTGGGCACAGATACGCAGTATTTT
CASSEAHRGLGTDTQYF
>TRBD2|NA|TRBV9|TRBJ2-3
TGTGCCAGCAGCGTAGATGGCGGGGGAGGCACAGATACGCAGTATTTT
CASSVDGGGGTDTQYF
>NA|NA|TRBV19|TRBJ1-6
TGTGCCAGTAGTGCCAGAGGCGGACCCCTCCACTTT
CASSARGGPLHF
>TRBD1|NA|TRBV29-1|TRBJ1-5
TGCAGCGCGAGACAGGGGGAGGGGGACAATCAGCCCCAGCATTTT
CSARQGEGDNQPQHF
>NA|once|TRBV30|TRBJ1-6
TGTGCCTGGAGTTACGACGGCGGCGGAGCCAATTCACCCCTCCACTTT
CAWSYDGGGANSPLHF
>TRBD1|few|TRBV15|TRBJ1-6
TGTGCCACCAGCAGAAGGACCGGGACAGGGAATTCACCCCTCCACTTT
CATSRRTGTGNSPLHF
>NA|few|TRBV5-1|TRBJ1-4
TGCGCCAGCAGCTTGCGAGGGGGACCTACCGAACTGTTTTTT
CASSLRGGPTELFF
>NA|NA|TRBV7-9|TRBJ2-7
TGTGCCAGCAGCTTAGGGGGGCGCATCTACGAGCAGTACTTC
CASSLGGRIYEQYF
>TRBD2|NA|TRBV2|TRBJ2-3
TGTGCCAGCAGACCAATCCGGGACTACTATACGCAGTATTTT
CASRPIRDYYTQYF
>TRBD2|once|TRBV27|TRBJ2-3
TGTGCCAGCAGTTCGGGGGGAGCGCGGCCCACAGATACGCAGTATTTT
CASSSGGARPTDTQYF
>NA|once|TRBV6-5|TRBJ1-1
TGTGCCAGCAGTTACCCACCAGCTACAGGGAGGACTGAAGCTTTCTTT
CASSYPPATGRTEAFF